This TCR beta chain comes out of a study of control samples from healthy donors and cancer patients. The data were produced by immunoSEQ multiplex PCR, yet TCRdb's version contains in-frame clones alone and is incomplete. There are approximately 15,000 clones in the sample; about 87% occur only once, and approximately 10% lies in the top ten. V gave up 5 bases and J gave up 10 bases, with 18 bases separating them. The CDR3 is 15 amino acids. Germline CDR1 is SGHTA and CDR2 is FQGNSA. Sequencing was performed on PBMCs. The receptor was derived from an older woman with colorectal cancer. This chain links TRBV7-2 with TRBJ1-6, with D perhaps matching TRBD1 (6 bases). This CDR3 is CASSQGSGGRSPLHF. The CDR3, as DNA: TGTGCCAGCAGCCAGGGGTCGGGCGGGAGATCACCCCTCCACTTT. The variable domain in full, with the rest retrieved from reference TRBV7-2 and TRBJ1-6, is GAGVSQSPSNKVTEKGKDVELRCDPISGHTALYWYRQSLGQGLEFLIYFQGNSAPDKSGLPSDRFSAERTGGSVSTLTIQRTQQEDSAVYLCASSQGSGGRSPLHFGNGTRLTVT.